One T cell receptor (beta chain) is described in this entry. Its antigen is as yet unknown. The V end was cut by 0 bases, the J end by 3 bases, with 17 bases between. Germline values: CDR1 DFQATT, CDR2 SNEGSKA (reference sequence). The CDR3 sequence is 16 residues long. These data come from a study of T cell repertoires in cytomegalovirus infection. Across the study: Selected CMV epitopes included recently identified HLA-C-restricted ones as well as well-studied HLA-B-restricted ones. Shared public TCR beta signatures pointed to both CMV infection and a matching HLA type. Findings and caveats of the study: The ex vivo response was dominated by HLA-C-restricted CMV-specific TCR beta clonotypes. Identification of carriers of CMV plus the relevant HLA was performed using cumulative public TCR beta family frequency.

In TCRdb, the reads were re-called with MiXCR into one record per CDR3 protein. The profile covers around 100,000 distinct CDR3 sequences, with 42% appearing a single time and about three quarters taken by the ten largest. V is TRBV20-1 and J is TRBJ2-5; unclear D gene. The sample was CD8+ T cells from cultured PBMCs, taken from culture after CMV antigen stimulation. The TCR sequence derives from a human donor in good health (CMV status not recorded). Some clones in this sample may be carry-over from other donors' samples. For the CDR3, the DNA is TGCAGTGCTAGAGATCTAAGAATGGCAGAGGAAGAGACCCAGTACTTC. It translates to CSARDLRMAEEETQYF.